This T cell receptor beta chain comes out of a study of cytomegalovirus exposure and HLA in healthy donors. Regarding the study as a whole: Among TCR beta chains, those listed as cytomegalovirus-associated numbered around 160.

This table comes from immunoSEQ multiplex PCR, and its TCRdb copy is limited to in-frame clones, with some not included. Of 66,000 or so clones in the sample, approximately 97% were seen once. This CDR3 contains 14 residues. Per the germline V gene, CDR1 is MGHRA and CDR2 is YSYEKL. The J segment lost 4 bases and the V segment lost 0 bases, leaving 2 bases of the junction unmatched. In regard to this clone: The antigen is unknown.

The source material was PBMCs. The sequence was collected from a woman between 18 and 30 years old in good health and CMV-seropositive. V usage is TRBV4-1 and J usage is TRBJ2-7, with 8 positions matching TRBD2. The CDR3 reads CASSQDTGGYEQYF. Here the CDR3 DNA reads TGCGCCAGCAGCCAAGATACGGGAGGGTACGAGCAGTACTTC.